The 14 T cell receptor beta chains reported below all come from one sample, sequenced in a study of T cells in Graves' hyperthyroidism and ophthalmopathy. From RNA transcripts, TCR beta CDR3 regions were amplified. Using the HTBI primer set, a first-round RT-PCR was run on the TCR CDR3. From the multiplex PCR reads, TCRdb called clonotypes with MiXCR, one entry per CDR3 protein. The data show around 500,000 distinct CDR3 sequences, 22% seen once. Sequenced input: blood. Every receptor here comes from a woman aged 70-85 years with Graves' ophthalmopathy.

This clonotype was seen a handful of times. V is TRBV19 and J is TRBJ2-5; 11 bases fit TRBD1. Germline V gene lookup returns CDR1 LNHDA and CDR2 SQIVND (reference sequence). There are 16 residues in the CDR3. Germline trimming cut 4 bases from V and 2 bases from J; bases unmatched to any gene: 6. Here the CDR3 reads CASSTSGTGGQETQYF. CDR3 sequence (DNA): TGTGCCAGTAGTACCTCCGGGACAGGGGGTCAAGAGACCCAGTACTTC.

The chain is built from TRBV11-2 and TRBJ2-7; 8 bases line up with TRBD1. Germline values: CDR1 SGHAT, CDR2 FQNNGV. Losses at the gene ends were 6 bases for V and 5 bases for J; bases not matched to a gene: 6. This CDR3 has 13 amino acids. CDR3 in amino acids: CASRLTGVHEQYF. CDR3 in DNA: TGTGCCAGCAGACTGACAGGGGTCCACGAGCAGTACTTC.

This clonotype was observed a single time. This chain links TRBV30 with TRBJ2-5; D is perhaps TRBD1 (5 bases). Germline V gene lookup returns CDR1 GTSNPN and CDR2 SVGIG (reference sequence). V lost 0 bases and J 5 bases, leaving 16 bases between the germline ends. The CDR3 spans 15 residues. The CDR3 DNA sequence: TGTGCCTGGAGTGTTCCATCAGGGATCATGGAGACCCAGTACTTC. It encodes CAWSVPSGIMETQYF.

The chain uses TRBV5-8 and TRBJ2-3; D might be TRBD2 (6 bases). The CDR3 sequence is 15 residues long. V lost 0 bases and J lost 4, with 12 bases in between. CDR1 and CDR2 (germline): SGHTS, YDEGEE. The CDR3, as DNA: TGTGCCAGCAGCTTGGGCGGAGGGGCCCCAGATACGCAGTATTTT. This codes for CASSLGGGAPDTQYF.

The chain combines TRBV12-3 or TRBV12-4 with TRBJ2-3; the D gene is possibly TRBD2 (6 bases). The CDR3 covers 18 residues. V was shortened by 4 bases and J by 2 bases, with 22 bases between the two germline ends. For the CDR3, the DNA is TGTGCCAGCAGTTGGGGGGTGGGGTTGCAGGGTGTCACAGATACGCAGTATTTT. Translated: CASSWGVGLQGVTDTQYF.

This clonotype came up a few times. The chain employs TRBV20-1 and TRBJ1-2, with a tentative D call TRBD1 (5 bases). Germline V gene data show CDR1 as DFQATT and CDR2 as SNEGSKA (reference sequence). This CDR3 comprises 15 residues. V was clipped by 0 bases and J by 0 bases, with 11 bases between them. Here the CDR3 DNA reads TGCAGTGCTAGAGAGACAGTGACATCTAACTATGGCTACACCTTC. Protein product: CSARETVTSNYGYTF.

This clonotype was detected many times. The J gene is TRBJ1-2, the V gene TRBV6-1; 7 bases are a match to TRBD1. V dropped 6 bases and J dropped 2; count of bases not matched to a gene: 3. The CDR3 extends over 13 amino acids. Germline values: CDR1 MNHNS, CDR2 SASEGT. The CDR3 here is CASRGGGNYGYTF. The CDR3 nucleotides are TGTGCCAGCAGAGGAGGGGGCAACTATGGCTACACCTTC.

The chain employs TRBV27 and TRBJ2-5; D uncertain. V was trimmed by 8 bases and J by 5 bases, leaving 18 bases between them. The CDR3 contains 14 residues. Germline V gene lookup returns CDR1 MNHEY and CDR2 SMNVEV (reference sequence). The CDR3 nucleotides are TGTGCCAGCGCCTTTTGGTCAGGACGGGAGACCCAGTACTTC. This encodes CASAFWSGRETQYF.

This clonotype was detected only a few times. The chain is built from TRBV6-1 and TRBJ2-1; no definite D call. CDR1 and CDR2 (germline): MNHNS, SASEGT. This CDR3 is 15 amino acids long. V lost 6 bases to trimming and J lost 0 bases, with 12 bases between them. The CDR3 nucleotides read TGTGCCAGCAGGCTTCCAGGTGGCTCCTACAATGAGCAGTTCTTC. This translates into CASRLPGGSYNEQFF.

This clonotype was recorded a few times. The chain has TRBV3-1 and TRBJ1-5; D not certain. CDR3 length: 14 residues. The V end lost 0 bases, the J end lost 7 bases, and 10 bases lay between the germline ends. CDR1 and CDR2 from the germline V gene are LGHDT and YNNKEL (reference sequence). The CDR3 sequence is CASSQDLVAQPQHF. The CDR3 coding sequence is TGTGCCAGCAGCCAAGATCTTGTAGCCCAGCCCCAGCATTTT.

The rearrangement uses TRBV20-1 and TRBJ1-2; 9 positions agree with TRBD1. V lost 5 bases and J lost 6; bases outside the gene matches: 13. CDR1 is DFQATT, CDR2 SNEGSKA, per germline (reference sequence). This CDR3 is built from 15 residues. The CDR3 nucleotides are TGCAGTGCTTTCTCGGGACAGGGAGAACGGAATGGCTACACCTTC. This encodes CSAFSGQGERNGYTF.

V and J are TRBV5-1 and TRBJ1-4; 7 bases align to TRBD1. V lost 2 bases to trimming and J lost 4 bases; unmatched junction nucleotides: 5. There are 15 residues in the CDR3. From germline, CDR1 is SGHRS and CDR2 YFSETQ. CDR3 in DNA: TGCGCCAGCAGCTTCGGGACAGTCAATAATGAAAAACTGTTTTTT. Protein sequence: CASSFGTVNNEKLFF.

This clonotype has just one count. This may be a read error, as it is one base from a much larger clone. V and J are TRBV12-3 or TRBV12-4 and TRBJ1-1; no clear D gene. The CDR3 is made up of 15 amino acids. The CDR3 spells CASPWGGRLNAEAFF. The CDR3 DNA is TGTGCCAGCCCCTGGGGAGGGAGATTGAACGCTGAAGCTTTCTTT.

This rearrangement joins TRBV4-1 to TRBJ1-1, with D perhaps TRBD1 (5 bases). V was shortened by 0 bases and J by 5 bases, with 16 bases between the two germline ends. CDR3 length: 16 residues. Germline V lookup: CDR1 MGHRA, CDR2 YSYEKL. The CDR3 spells CASSQEGPGRKTEAFF. The CDR3 DNA is TGCGCCAGCAGCCAAGAAGGGCCGGGGCGGAAAACTGAAGCTTTCTTT.